The 12 T cell receptor beta chains presented below share a single source sample, sequenced in a study of human T cells and chemical hapten exposure. MiXCR, run by TCRdb on the RACE reads, gives a single entry per CDR3 protein. The sample has about 190,000 distinct CDR3 sequences, roughly a quarter seen once. Time point here: patch test 3, about 24 weeks after DPC sensitization. Treatment specified: therapeutic diphenylcyclopropenone sensitization with weekly scalp DPC. The source was whole blood, collected in connection with sensitization to the hapten diphenylcyclopropenone (DPC). Receptor source: a woman aged 40 to 49 with alopecia areata. Some clones in this sample may be carry-over from other donors' samples.

The chain is built from TRBV20-1 and TRBJ1-3, with D possibly TRBD1 on 6 matching bases. The CDR3 is 14 amino acids. Between the trimmed V and J ends, which lost 3 bases and 0 bases, there was a span of 9 bases. The germline gives CDR1 DFQATT, CDR2 SNEGSKA (reference sequence). CDR3 in amino acids: CSARDSGSGNTIYF. The CDR3, as DNA: TGCAGTGCTAGGGACAGCGGCTCTGGAAACACCATATATTTT.

This clonotype occurred a few times. The chain couples TRBV20-1 to TRBJ2-7, with 7 bases lining up with TRBD2. This CDR3 is built from 14 residues. J lost 6 bases, V lost 1 base, and 9 bases had no gene match. Per germline, CDR1 DFQATT and CDR2 SNEGSKA (reference sequence). As DNA, the CDR3 is TGCAGTGCTAGAGTAAGCGGGAAGGTTGGCGAGCAGTACTTC. Its protein product is CSARVSGKVGEQYF.

In this sample, this clonotype turned up a few times. V is TRBV20-1 and J is TRBJ1-4; 10 positions agree with TRBD1. With 6 bases clipped from V and 8 bases from J, the junction kept 6 bases outside the gene matches. This CDR3 is 13 amino acids long. Germline V gene sequence: CDR1 DFQATT, CDR2 SNEGSKA (reference sequence). The CDR3 spells CSAAGQGYEKLFF. The CDR3 nucleotides read TGCAGTGCAGCGGGACAGGGGTACGAAAAACTGTTTTTT.

This rearrangement joins TRBV10-3 to TRBJ2-3; D is unclear. The V gene's germline CDR1 is ENHRY and CDR2 SYGVKD. The CDR3 covers 12 residues. The V and J ends lost 6 bases and 0 bases respectively, with 4 bases between them. The CDR3 region is CAISRSTDTQYF. Written as DNA, the CDR3 is TGTGCCATCAGCCGAAGCACAGATACGCAGTATTTT.

The J gene is TRBJ2-7, the V gene TRBV4-1; the D call may be TRBD1 or TRBD2 (5 bases each). Trimming removed 1 base at V and 2 bases at J, with 12 bases between. Germline V gives CDR1 MGHRA, CDR2 YSYEKL. CDR3 length: 15 residues. The CDR3 nucleotides read TGCGCCAGCAGCCAAGTCGGGACCTACGCCTACGAGCAGTACTTC. Encoded protein: CASSQVGTYAYEQYF.

In DNA form, the CDR3 reads TGTGCCAGCAGCTTGCGAGGACTAGCCGGATACGCAGATACGCAGTATTTT. The encoded protein is CASSLRGLAGYADTQYF. This rearrangement joins TRBV11-2 to TRBJ2-3; the match to TRBD2 covers 8 bases. The trim removed 3 bases at V and 4 bases at J, leaving 12 bases unmatched. The CDR3 extends over 17 amino acids. The V gene's germline CDR1 is SGHAT and CDR2 FQNNGV.

The table lists this clonotype with a few counts. The rearrangement joins TRBV5-1 to TRBJ2-1; D unresolved. Germline V gene data show CDR1 as SGHRS and CDR2 as YFSETQ. The CDR3 extends over 13 amino acids. The ends were cut back, 0 bases at V and 7 bases at J, with 8 bases in the middle. The CDR3 loop reads CASSLGAVNEQFF. CDR3 DNA sequence: TGCGCCAGCAGCTTGGGGGCAGTTAATGAGCAGTTCTTC. Full variable domain (missing parts from reference TRBV5-1 and TRBJ2-1): KAGVTQTPRYLIKTRGQQVTLSCSPISGHRSVSWYQQTPGQGLQFLFEYFSETQRNKGNFPGRFSGRQFSNSRSEMNVSTLELGDSALYLCASSLGAVNEQFFGPGTRLTVL.

This clonotype was found many times. This chain joins TRBV5-1 and TRBJ2-7; D ambiguous. CDR3 length: 14 residues. The V and J ends lost 4 bases and 0 bases respectively, with 11 bases between them. Germline CDR1 and CDR2: SGHRS and YFSETQ. CDR3 nucleotide sequence: TGCGCCAGCAGCCCCGGGCCGAGCTCCTACGAGCAGTACTTC. This codes for CASSPGPSSYEQYF.

This clonotype was detected only a few times. This chain links TRBV20-1 with TRBJ1-1; TRBD1 might be the D (5 bases). This CDR3 is built from 14 residues. Germline V gene data show CDR1 as DFQATT and CDR2 as SNEGSKA (reference sequence). V shed 4 bases and J shed 0 bases, with 12 bases lying between them. The CDR3 protein is CSATEQDMNTEAFF. In nucleotides, the CDR3 is TGCAGTGCTACGGAACAGGATATGAACACTGAAGCTTTCTTT.

This chain uses TRBV6-2 or TRBV6-3 with TRBJ2-7, with D hard to call. CDR1 and CDR2 from the germline V gene are MNHEY and SVGEGT. V lost 5 bases and J lost 5, with 16 bases in between. The CDR3 runs to 14 residues. The CDR3, as DNA: TGTGCCAGCAGTCTCGGGTTCCACACGGACGAGCAGTACTTC. Translation gives CASSLGFHTDEQYF.

The V and J genes are TRBV6-6 and TRBJ1-1; D not resolved. The germline V gene has CDR1 MNHNY and CDR2 SVGAGI (reference sequence). The CDR3 sequence is 14 residues long. The V end lost 0 bases, the J end lost 5 bases, and 10 bases lay between the germline ends. Here the CDR3 DNA reads TGTGCCAGCAGTTACTCGTCCGGAATGACTGAAGCTTTCTTT. Translation: CASSYSSGMTEAFF.

V is TRBV5-1 and J is TRBJ2-2; no clear D. Germline-derived CDR1 and CDR2 are SGHRS and YFSETQ. Trimming pared 0 bases from V and 5 bases from J, leaving 14 bases between. This CDR3 contains 16 residues. The CDR3 bases are TGCGCCAGCAGCTTGGATTCCCCCAGAGGTACCGGGGAGCTGTTTTTT. Translating gives CASSLDSPRGTGELFF.